The text below deals with one T cell receptor (beta chain). Its antigen is unknown. The junction and the germline gene differ at one end; a read error may be behind it. This entry belongs to a study of post-analysis software for immune sequencing data (dated by TCRdb to 2015 to 2017). Regarding the study in general: Disease courses on record covered relapsing-remitting, secondary progressive and progressive-relapsing multiple sclerosis, though some patients had no subtype annotation. A subset of samples was prepared in parallel using single-end sample barcoding, then pooled and co-amplified after Illumina adapter ligation. Patient repertoires were compared against about a dozen previously published healthy control repertoires from donors aged about 6 to 26 years.

Library prep was done by PCR. Sequencing used an Illumina HiSeq 2500. Unique molecular identifiers were incorporated into TCR beta cDNA libraries to reduce PCR and sequencing biases. About 500,000 cDNA molecules were obtained for every 1 to 10 million input T cells, so each molecule roughly corresponded to one T cell. Patient libraries were prepared and sequenced with the same protocol used for the earlier healthy control dataset. Samples belonging to the same batch were prepared together, multiplexed and sequenced on a shared HiSeq lane. The original pipeline was this. Raw barcoded reads were processed with MIGEC, discarding single-read molecular identifier groups before consensus assembly and CDR3 extraction. Clonotype tables were post-analysed with VDJtools, normalizing diversity by down-sampling all datasets to the smallest sample size. Repertoire overlap clustering matched CDR3 amino acid but not nucleotide sequences to correct batch-related cross-sample contamination. TCRdb reprocessed the public reads (quality trimming at Q25 with fastp, clone calling with MiXCR) and kept in-frame beta chains. Merged by CDR3 protein, the rows form single entries marked with the most common genes and DNA. It is TCRdb's table, rather than the study itself, that gives the V and J calls and clone size. The sample contains 750,000 to 900,000 distinct CDR3 sequences, 46% of them found a single time. The ten largest clones take up 4% to 5% of the sample.

The full study reports these points: Compared with controls, multiple sclerosis patients had significantly lower normalized Chao1 diversity, a finding suggesting substantial peripheral T-cell clonal expansion. Strong co-clustering of samples prepared in the same batch was shown by direct clustering with F measure, prompting a batch-effect correction. The multiple sclerosis patient group was slightly younger than the control group.

To demonstrate the VDJtools post-analysis software, TCR beta repertoires were profiled from the peripheral blood of 13 young patients with multiple sclerosis. The multiple sclerosis patients were children and adolescents between roughly 6 and 17 years of age. This receptor was identified in a girl between 5 and 17 years old with multiple sclerosis. Sequencing was done on a sample of blood.

CDR3 reads: CVSSFRGRYEQYF. The DNA is TGTGTCAGCAGTTTTCGGGGGCGGTACGAGCAGTACTTC. The V and J segments used are TRBV27 and TRBJ2-7; the D gene assignment is perhaps TRBD1 or TRBD2, with each matching 6 bases. The germline V gene (reference sequence) specifies MNHEY as CDR1 and SMNVEV as CDR2. From the cysteine through the phenylalanine, the CDR3 covers 13 amino acids. The entry retains the CDR3 DNA only, 39 bases that are in frame from base 1.